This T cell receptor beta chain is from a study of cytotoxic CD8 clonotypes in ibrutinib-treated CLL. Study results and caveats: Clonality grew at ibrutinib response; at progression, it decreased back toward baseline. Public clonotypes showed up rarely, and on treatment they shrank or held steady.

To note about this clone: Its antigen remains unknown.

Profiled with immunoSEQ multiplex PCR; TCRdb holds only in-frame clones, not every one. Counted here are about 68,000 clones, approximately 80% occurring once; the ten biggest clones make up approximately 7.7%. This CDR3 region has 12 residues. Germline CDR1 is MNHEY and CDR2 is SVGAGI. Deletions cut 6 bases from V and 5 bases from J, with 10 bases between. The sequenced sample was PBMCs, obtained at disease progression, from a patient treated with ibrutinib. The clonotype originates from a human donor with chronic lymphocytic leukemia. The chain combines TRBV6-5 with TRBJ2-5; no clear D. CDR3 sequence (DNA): TGTGCCAGCAGCTGGGTATCGGAGACCCAGTACTTC. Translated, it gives CASSWVSETQYF.